This T cell receptor (beta chain) comes out of a study of shared clonotypes between healthy human individuals. The table came from immunoSEQ multiplex PCR; TCRdb's copy has only in-frame clones and leaves some out. The data hold over 75,000 clones, with 68% observed a single time. Study donors comprised healthy, HIV-negative adults devoid of recent acute infection or vaccination. Sequenced sample: memory CD8+ T cells sorted from blood. Documented subset: CD45RO+ cells pooled with CCR7-negative TemRA cells. The sequence was collected from a man aged 30-40 years in good health.

CDR3 loop: CASSESGDSYEQYF. CDR3 in DNA: TGTGCCAGCAGTGAATCAGGGGATAGCTACGAGCAGTACTTC. The chain combines TRBV25-1 with TRBJ2-7, with D possibly being TRBD1 (6 bases). The V gene lost 1 base and the J gene lost 3 bases, with 10 bases spanning the gap. CDR1 and CDR2 from the germline V gene are MGHDK and SYGVNS. This CDR3 contains 14 residues.